This T cell receptor (beta chain) was recorded in a study of T cell responses to AZD1222 COVID-19 vaccine. Germline V gene lookup returns CDR1 KGHSH and CDR2 LQKENI. This CDR3 has 13 residues. Trimming removed 2 bases at V and 3 bases at J, with 7 bases between. Only in-frame clones appear in the TCRdb table, and some are missing; sequencing was by immunoSEQ multiplex PCR. The table records 150,000 to 200,000 clones, 94% of them present only once. Sequenced here: peripheral blood, sampled on day 0 of AZD1222 vaccination. This sequence originates from an adult in good health. The J gene is TRBJ1-1, the V gene TRBV18; D not certain. CDR3: CASSPSTDTEAFF. CDR3 in DNA: TGTGCCAGCTCACCATCTACGGACACTGAAGCTTTCTTT.